A single sample is the source of the 18 T cell receptor beta chains below, sequenced in a study of cytomegalovirus exposure and HLA in healthy donors. A multiplex PCR was run with 60 Vbeta primers and 13 Jbeta primers. Measured with immunoSEQ multiplex PCR; TCRdb has only the in-frame clones, and not every one. The sample consists of 85,000 to 130,000 clones, around three quarters of them appearing once. Sequencing was done on a sample of PBMCs. These receptors came from a female donor in good health and CMV-seropositive.

The V call is TRBV6-6, the J call TRBJ1-2; D gene ambiguous. V dropped 8 bases and J dropped 4 bases, with 17 bases sitting between them. The CDR3 contains 14 residues. The germline V gene has CDR1 MNHNY and CDR2 SVGAGI (reference sequence). CDR3 loop: CASDNFGDGYGYTF. CDR3 DNA: TGTGCCAGCGATAATTTCGGGGATGGCTATGGCTACACCTTC.

The J gene is TRBJ2-5, the V gene TRBV5-1; 10 positions match TRBD2. The CDR3 loop spans 16 amino acids. V trimming: 4 bases; J trimming: 5 bases; junction bases outside the gene matches: 11. CDR1 is SGHRS, CDR2 YFSETQ, per germline. CDR3: CASSTAGGPYIETQYF. The CDR3, as DNA: TGCGCCAGCAGCACAGCGGGGGGGCCTTACATCGAGACCCAGTACTTC.

On this clone: At one end, the junction sequence differs from germline, possibly due to a read error. This sequence joins TRBV7-9 and TRBJ1-2, with 8 bases matching TRBD1. The CDR3 is 16 amino acids. Per germline, CDR1 SEHNR and CDR2 FQNEAQ (reference sequence). The CDR3 DNA reads TGTTCCAGCAGCCTCCCGAGGTTTGGACAGGGCCTTGGCTACACCTTC. This encodes CSSSLPRFGQGLGYTF.

This clone has only a few counts. The chain is built from TRBV5-6 and TRBJ1-6; D perhaps matches TRBD1 (5 bases). Germline V CDR1 and CDR2: SGHDT, YYEEEE. The CDR3 has 14 residues. V lost 1 base and J 9 bases, leaving 11 bases between the germline ends. CDR3 protein: CASSLSRGISPLHF. The CDR3 DNA reads TGTGCCAGCAGCTTGAGTCGGGGGATTTCACCCCTCCACTTT.

This sequence joins TRBV7-6 and TRBJ2-2; 9 bases agree with TRBD1. Per germline, CDR1 SGHVS and CDR2 FNYEAQ. CDR3 length: 16 amino acids. Trimming at V came to 5 bases and at J to 5 bases, leaving 9 bases not matched to a gene. The CDR3 spells CASSLRTGEKTGELFF. The CDR3 DNA reads as TGTGCCAGCAGCCTCCGGACAGGGGAAAAGACCGGGGAGCTGTTTTTT.

CDR3 amino acids: CASSPGTGFNEKLFF. The CDR3 DNA reads as TGTGCCAGCAGCCCAGGGACAGGGTTTAATGAAAAACTGTTTTTT. This chain uses TRBV5-6 with TRBJ1-4; 9 positions match TRBD1. The J segment lost 4 bases and the V segment lost 4 bases, leaving 5 bases of the junction unmatched. The CDR3 spans 15 residues. Germline V gives CDR1 SGHDT, CDR2 YYEEEE.

This CDR3 is CASSQDHATSGSYEQFF. The CDR3 DNA reads as TGTGCCAGCAGCCAAGATCACGCGACTAGCGGGAGCTATGAGCAGTTCTTC. The genes are TRBV4-2 and TRBJ2-1; 12 bases line up with TRBD2. This CDR3 spans 17 amino acids. Germline loops: CDR1 LGHNA, CDR2 YNFKEQ. Germline trimming cut 0 bases from V and 8 bases from J; bases unmatched to any gene: 8.

The rearrangement uses TRBV9 and TRBJ2-2, with 11 positions matching TRBD2. Trimming at V came to 3 bases and at J to 7 bases, leaving 8 bases not matched to a gene. Germline CDR1 is SGDLS and CDR2 is YYNGEE. The CDR3 runs to 16 residues. The chain's CDR3 is CASSGQLTSGGGELFF. CDR3 sequence (DNA): TGTGCCAGCAGCGGGCAGCTAACTAGCGGGGGCGGGGAGCTGTTTTTT.

The V and J genes are TRBV6-1 and TRBJ1-6, with no clear D. CDR1 is MNHNS, CDR2 SASEGT, per germline. Trimming left V 8 bases short and J 0 bases short, with 5 bases between. The CDR3 has 13 amino acids. The CDR3 is CASASSYNSPLHF. Written as DNA, the CDR3 is TGTGCCAGCGCGAGCTCCTATAATTCACCCCTCCACTTT.

The chain recombines TRBV7-2 with TRBJ1-5, with TRBD1 as a possible D gene (5 bases). This CDR3 is 16 amino acids long. Trimming stripped 2 bases from V and 5 bases from J, with 16 bases between. The germline gives CDR1 SGHTA, CDR2 FQGNSA. CDR3 DNA sequence: TGTGCCAGCAGCTTACGCCCCCAGGGAAGGGATCAGCCCCAGCATTTT. This codes for CASSLRPQGRDQPQHF.

A single count supports this clone. CDR3 protein: CASTERLPVRGANVLTF. The CDR3 DNA sequence: TGTGCCAGCACCGAGCGGCTCCCGGTTAGGGGGGCCAACGTCCTGACTTTC. This chain joins TRBV2 and TRBJ2-6; possible D gene TRBD2, 5 bases. V lost 7 bases, J lost 4 bases, and 20 bases lay in between. The CDR3 extends over 17 amino acids. From germline, CDR1 is SNHLY and CDR2 FYNNEI. Variable domain in full (rest from reference TRBV2 and TRBJ2-6): EPEVTQTPSHQVTQMGQEVILRCVPISNHLYFYWYRQILGQKVEFLVSFYNNEISEKSEIFDDQFSVERPDGSNFTLKIRSTKLEDSAMYFCASTERLPVRGANVLTFGAGSRLTVL.

The rearrangement uses TRBV6-4 and TRBJ2-2; D is possibly TRBD1 (5 bases). CDR1 is MRHNA and CDR2 is SNTAGT in the germline V gene. The CDR3 sequence is 15 residues long. V was trimmed by 2 bases and J by 4 bases, leaving 11 bases between them. The CDR3, as DNA: TGTGCCAGCAGTGACGACTCTGGGGCCACCGGGGAGCTGTTTTTT. It translates to CASSDDSGATGELFF.

The chain employs TRBV29-1 and TRBJ1-3; tentatively, D is TRBD1 (6 bases). In germline, CDR1 is SQVTM, CDR2 ANQGSEA. The CDR3 totals 14 residues. Trimming removed 3 bases at V and 3 bases at J, with 12 bases between. CDR3 DNA: TGCAGCGTTGACCCGACAGGAGGTGGAAACACCATATATTTT. It encodes CSVDPTGGGNTIYF.

The chain carries TRBV10-3 and TRBJ2-2, with a weak D call TRBD2 (5 bases). Germline V gene lookup returns CDR1 ENHRY and CDR2 SYGVKD. V was pared by 3 bases and J by 3 bases, with 11 bases between. CDR3 length: 15 residues. As DNA, the CDR3 is TGTGCCATCAGTGAAGGTAGCGATCACACCGGGGAGCTGTTTTTT. It encodes CAISEGSDHTGELFF.

The chain recombines TRBV11-3 with TRBJ2-1; 7 nucleotides match TRBD1. The CDR3 extends over 15 amino acids. V shed 5 bases and J 5 bases; nucleotides not matched to a gene: 9. The germline V gene encodes CDR1 SGHNT and CDR2 YENEEA. For the CDR3, the DNA is TGTGCCAGCAGCCTTGGGGACAGCTCTAACAATGAGCAGTTCTTC. Its translation is CASSLGDSSNNEQFF.

This clone was seen a single time. The chain joins TRBV11-2 to TRBJ2-3; 14 nucleotides align to TRBD2. V was clipped by 5 bases and J by 5 bases; unmatched bases: 6. Germline V gene lookup returns CDR1 SGHAT and CDR2 FQNNGV. The CDR3 is 16 amino acids. This CDR3 is CASSDRLAGGVDTQYF. The CDR3 DNA sequence: TGTGCCAGCAGCGATAGACTAGCGGGAGGGGTAGATACGCAGTATTTT. Full variable domain (outside the CDR3, taken from reference TRBV11-2 and TRBJ2-3): EAGVAQSPRYKIIEKRQSVAFWCNPISGHATLYWYQQILGQGPKLLIQFQNNGVVDDSQLPKDRFSAERLKGVDSTLKIQPAKLEDSAVYLCASSDRLAGGVDTQYFGPGTRLTVL.

This clone was observed once. The CDR3 reads CASRRETLGGYTF. CDR3 bases: TGTGCCAGCCGGAGAGAGACCCTGGGTGGCTACACCTTC. The gene calls are TRBV6-5 and TRBJ1-2; D is ambiguous. Trimming took off 8 bases at V and 7 bases at J, with 17 bases between the two ends. There are 13 residues in the CDR3. Germline V lookup: CDR1 MNHEY, CDR2 SVGAGI.

This chain joins TRBV7-9 and TRBJ1-1; D uncertain. The CDR3 has 16 amino acids. With 4 bases removed from V and 0 bases from J, the gap between germline ends came to 15 bases. Germline values: CDR1 SEHNR, CDR2 FQNEAQ (reference sequence). CDR3 in amino acids: CASSSALTSMNTEAFF. The CDR3 region has the DNA TGTGCCAGCAGCTCCGCCCTCACAAGTATGAACACTGAAGCTTTCTTT.